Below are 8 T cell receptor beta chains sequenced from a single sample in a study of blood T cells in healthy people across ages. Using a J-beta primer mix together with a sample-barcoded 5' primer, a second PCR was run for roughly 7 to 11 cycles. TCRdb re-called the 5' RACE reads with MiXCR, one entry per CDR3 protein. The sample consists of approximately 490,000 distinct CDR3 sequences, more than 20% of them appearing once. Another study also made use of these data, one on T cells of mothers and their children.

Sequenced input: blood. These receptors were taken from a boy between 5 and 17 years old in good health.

The CDR3 loop reads CSARWGQLEQYF. For the CDR3, the DNA is TGCAGCGCCCGATGGGGGCAGCTCGAGCAGTACTTC. V gene TRBV29-1 combines with J gene TRBJ2-5, with a tentative D call TRBD1 (6 bases). The J call is uncertain, as TRBJ2-7 better fits the DNA end. CDR1 and CDR2 from the germline V gene are SQVTM and ANQGSEA. The CDR3 has 12 residues.

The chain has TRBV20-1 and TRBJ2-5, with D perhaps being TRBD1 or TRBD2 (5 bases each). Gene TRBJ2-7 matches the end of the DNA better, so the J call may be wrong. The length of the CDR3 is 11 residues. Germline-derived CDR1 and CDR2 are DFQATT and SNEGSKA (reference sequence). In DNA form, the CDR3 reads TGCAGTGCCATGGGACCTTACGAGCAGTACTTC. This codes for CSAMGPYEQYF.

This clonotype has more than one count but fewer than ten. DNA of the CDR3: TGTGCCAGCAGTTTATCCTCCCCGGACTACGAGCAGTACTTC. Amino acids: CASSLSSPDYEQYF. V and J are TRBV27 and TRBJ2-7; D is unresolved. This CDR3 region has 14 residues. Germline V gene lookup returns CDR1 MNHEY and CDR2 SMNVEV (reference sequence). Trimming took off 0 bases at V and 3 bases at J, with 9 bases between the two ends.

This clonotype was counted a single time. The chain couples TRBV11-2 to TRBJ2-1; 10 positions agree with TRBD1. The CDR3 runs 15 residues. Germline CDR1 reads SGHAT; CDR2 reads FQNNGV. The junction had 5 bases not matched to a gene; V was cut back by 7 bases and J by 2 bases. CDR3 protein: CASTTGQGTYNEQFF. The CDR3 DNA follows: TGTGCCAGCACCACGGGACAGGGGACCTACAATGAGCAGTTCTTC.

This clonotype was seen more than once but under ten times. The CDR3 loop is CASSRRDKQEKLFF. DNA for the CDR3: TGTGCCAGCTCACGCCGGGACAAGCAAGAAAAACTGTTTTTT. The chain links TRBV18 to TRBJ1-4; a weak D match, TRBD1 (6 bases). Germline CDR1 KGHSH, CDR2 LQKENI. Trimming removed 4 bases from V and 8 bases from J, with 14 bases in between. This CDR3 region has 14 residues.

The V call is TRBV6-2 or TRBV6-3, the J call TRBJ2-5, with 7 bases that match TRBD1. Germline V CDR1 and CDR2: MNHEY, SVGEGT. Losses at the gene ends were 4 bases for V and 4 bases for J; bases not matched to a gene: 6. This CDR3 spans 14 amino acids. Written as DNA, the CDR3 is TGTGCCAGCAGTTCGGAACAGGGGCTAGAGACCCAGTACTTC. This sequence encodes CASSSEQGLETQYF.

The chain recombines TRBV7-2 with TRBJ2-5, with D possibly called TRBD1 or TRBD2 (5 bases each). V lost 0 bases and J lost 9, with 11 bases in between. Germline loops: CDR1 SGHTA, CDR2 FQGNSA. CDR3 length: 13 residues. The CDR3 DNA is TGTGCCAGCAGCTTAGCAGGGGTGGAGGCCCAGTACTTC. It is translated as CASSLAGVEAQYF.

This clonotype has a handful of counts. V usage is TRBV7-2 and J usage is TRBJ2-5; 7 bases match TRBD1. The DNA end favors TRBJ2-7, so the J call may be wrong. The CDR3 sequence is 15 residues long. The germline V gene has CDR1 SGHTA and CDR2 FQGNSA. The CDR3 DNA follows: TGTGCCAGCAGCTCCTACAGGGGAGTGTCCTACGAGCAGTACTTC. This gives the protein CASSSYRGVSYEQYF.